This T cell receptor beta chain appears in the sequencing data of a study of breast tumors, draining lymph nodes, adjacent tissues. TCRdb reprocessed the multiplex PCR reads with MiXCR, giving one entry per CDR3 protein. There are fewer than 150,000 distinct CDR3 sequences in the sample; over 20% occur only once, and about 2.2% lies in the top ten. The CDR3 has 17 amino acids. V was pared by 1 base and J by 7 bases, with 10 bases of the junction left unmatched. Per the germline V gene, CDR1 is SGHTA and CDR2 is FQGNSA. Breast cancer patients provided tissue from their axillary draining lymph nodes. The receptor was isolated from a female donor with breast cancer. Some clones in this sample may be carry-over from other donors' samples. The sequencing input was axillary lymph node tissue. The chain employs TRBV7-2 and TRBJ2-4; TRBD2 matches 10 bases. The CDR3: CASSLGTSGSGGNIQYF. The DNA for the CDR3 is TGTGCCAGCAGCTTAGGGACTAGCGGATCCGGGGGGAACATTCAGTACTTC.